A selection of T cell receptor beta chains follows, all from one sample in a study of OX40 agonist ivuxolimab in advanced cancers. This table comes from immunoSEQ multiplex PCR, and its TCRdb copy is limited to in-frame clones, with some not included. Of under 95,000 clones listed, 86% are singletons. Sequenced material: CD4+ or CD8+ T cells sorted from blood, taken in a trial of the OX40 agonist ivuxolimab. The receptors come from an adult with an advanced solid tumor such as melanoma, head and neck, liver or kidney cancer. The CDR3 runs from the conserved cysteine through the conserved F or W. Each record gives: CDR3 length, J gene, V gene, CDR3 protein.

11 | TRBJ1-5 | TRBV29-1 | CSVASFEGVSF
12 | TRBJ1-2 | TRBV29-1 | CSVADSDYGYTF
13 | TRBJ2-1 | TRBV7-3 | CASSFTGGNEQFF
14 | NA | TRBV25-1 | CASSEGRASYEQYF
17 | TRBJ2-3 | TRBV2 | CASGIGTALHSTDTQYF
11 | TRBJ2-7 | TRBV7-2 | CASSAFGEQYF
16 | TRBJ1-6 | TRBV6-6 | CASSYPIGRGHSPLHF
12 | TRBJ1-1 | TRBV6-5 | CASSYRTGEAFF
13 | TRBJ2-1 | TRBV5-1 | CASSPGQYNEQFF
17 | TRBJ2-1 | TRBV4-1 | CASSQEDRTGYYNEQFF
17 | TRBJ2-6 | TRBV27 | CASTPGQGRTGANVLTF
15 | TRBJ2-5 | TRBV18 | CASSPRTAYQETQYF
14 | TRBJ2-2 | TRBV27 | CASSWGSRTGELFF
15 | TRBJ2-1 | TRBV27 | CASSPLGEGLHEQFF
13 | TRBJ2-1 | TRBV29-1 | CSVTDRAYNEQFF
16 | TRBJ1-3 | TRBV7-3 | CASSLKGRGSGNTIYF
16 | TRBJ1-1 | TRBV5-4 | CASSAGQDIRYTEAFF
15 | TRBJ2-5 | TRBV14 | CASSQGTQGLETQYF
14 | TRBJ1-4 | TRBV6-1 | CASSFTEHNEKLFF
16 | TRBJ2-3 | TRBV7-9 | CASSYPTGVDTDTQYF
16 | TRBJ2-3 | TRBV6-6 | CASNAGRGGRLYTQYF
16 | TRBJ2-2 | TRBV27 | CASSLLARVRTGELFF
17 | TRBJ2-3 | TRBV15 | CATSLSRGVKGTDTQYF
13 | TRBJ2-1 | TRBV4-1 | CASNRGGLNEQFF
14 | TRBJ2-7 | TRBV27 | CASSRGQAAYEQYF
13 | TRBJ2-1 | TRBV5-1 | CASSLVWGNEQFF
14 | TRBJ1-1 | TRBV7-9 | CASTPQGPNTEAFF
12 | TRBJ1-1 | TRBV7-9 | CASSLVNTEAFF
15 | TRBJ2-4 | TRBV27 | CASRPIEGIKNIQYF
12 | TRBJ2-1 | TRBV11-3 | CASSLGGDPQFF
14 | TRBJ2-3 | TRBV5-4 | CASSQQGSTDTQYF
13 | TRBJ1-5 | TRBV30 | CAWSVRDSQPQHF
13 | TRBJ2-7 | TRBV2 | CASSEEGWREQYF